This TCR beta chain came from a study of T-cell memory formation after mild COVID-19. As for the study in general: TCR clusters were mostly donor specific. Study results and limitations: Mainly in CM and EM were contracting CD4+ clones; CD8+ were in EMRA. Day 15 to 85 contracting clones showed balanced CD4/CD8; day 15 to 37 expanders favored CD4+.

This CDR3 has 15 residues. Trimming took off 1 base at V and 0 bases at J, with 7 bases between the two ends. Germline V gives CDR1 SGHVS, CDR2 FQNEAQ. TCRdb fed the 5' RACE reads into MiXCR, producing one record per CDR3 protein. The sample gives 180,000 or so distinct CDR3 sequences, 16% of which show up once; approximately 2% is in the top ten. Details on this clonotype: Its antigen is unknown.

The chain recombines TRBV7-8 with TRBJ2-1; D is possibly TRBD1 (5 bases). The TCR comes from an adult woman who had mild COVID-19 (a few samples of this study predate the infection). Cell type and time point are not known. The sequenced sample consisted of PBMCs or a T cell subset sorted from them (not recorded which). CDR3 loop: CASSLVDTSYNEQFF. DNA of the CDR3: TGTGCCAGCAGCTTAGTGGACACCTCCTACAATGAGCAGTTCTTC.